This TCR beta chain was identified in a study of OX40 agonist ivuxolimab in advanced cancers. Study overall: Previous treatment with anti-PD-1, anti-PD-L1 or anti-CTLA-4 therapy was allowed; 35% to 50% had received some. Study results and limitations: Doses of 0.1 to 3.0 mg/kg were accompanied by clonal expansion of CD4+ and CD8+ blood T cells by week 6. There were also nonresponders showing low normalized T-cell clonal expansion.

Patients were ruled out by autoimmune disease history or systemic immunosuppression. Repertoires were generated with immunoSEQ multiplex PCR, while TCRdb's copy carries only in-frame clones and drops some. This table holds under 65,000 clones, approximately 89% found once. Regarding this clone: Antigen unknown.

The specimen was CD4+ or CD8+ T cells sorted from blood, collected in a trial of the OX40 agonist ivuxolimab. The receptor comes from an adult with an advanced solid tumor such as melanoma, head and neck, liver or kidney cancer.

CDR3 loop: CASSFLGREGEKLFF. The CDR3 region has the DNA TGTGCCAGCAGCTTTTTGGGCAGGGAGGGAGAAAAACTGTTTTTT. The chain combines TRBV5-8 with TRBJ1-4; D is perhaps TRBD1 (5 bases). Between the trimmed V and J ends, which lost 2 bases and 8 bases, there was a span of 16 bases. This CDR3 is 15 amino acids long. From germline, CDR1 is SGHTS and CDR2 YDEGEE. Variable domain in full (rest from reference TRBV5-8 and TRBJ1-4): EAGVTQSPTHLIKTRGQQATLRCSPISGHTSVYWYQQALGLGLQFLLWYDEGEERNRGNFPPRFSGRQFPNYSSELNVNALELEDSALYLCASSFLGREGEKLFFGSGTQLSVL.